The rows below give T cell receptor beta chains drawn from one sample of a study of regulatory T cells in long-lasting Graves disease. TCRdb re-analysed the multiplex PCR reads in MiXCR, keeping a single row per CDR3 protein. Counted here are some 250,000 distinct CDR3 sequences, 15% to 20% occurring once; the ten biggest clones make up 13% to 15%. This sample also belongs to another study, concerning T cells in Graves' hyperthyroidism and ophthalmopathy.

The sequenced sample was peripheral blood mononuclear cells (PBMCs), obtained at new diagnosis, from a patient treated with antithyroid drugs. The receptors come from a young woman with Graves disease. Each CDR3 is given with its conserved first and last residue. D genes are given only for firm matches. Clone size is stated in some rows and not others, as once, few, many or a class when expanded.

D	V	size	J	CDR3	DNA
NA	TRBV6-5	few	TRBJ1-2	CASSYAQGEGYTF	TGTGCCAGCAGTTACGCGCAGGGTGAGGGCTACACCTTC
TRBD1	TRBV27	few	TRBJ2-7	CASTPGTGGPTYEQYF	TGTGCCAGCACCCCCGGGACAGGGGGCCCTACCTACGAGCAGTACTTC
NA	TRBV5-1	many	TRBJ2-3	CASSSTQPRTDTQYF	TGCGCCAGCAGCTCGACACAACCTCGCACAGATACGCAGTATTTT
TRBD1	TRBV5-1	NA	TRBJ2-5	CASSNGQVQETQYF	TGCGCCAGCAGTAACGGACAGGTCCAAGAGACCCAGTACTTC
NA	TRBV2	few	TRBJ1-3	CASSEFRGSGNTIYF	TGTGCCAGCAGTGAATTCCGGGGGTCTGGAAACACCATATATTTT
NA	TRBV7-9	many	TRBJ1-5	CASSSSNKASNQPQHF	TGTGCCAGCAGCTCTTCGAACAAGGCGAGCAATCAGCCCCAGCATTTT
NA	TRBV4-1	many	TRBJ1-3	CASSQTPDVFSGNTIYF	TGCGCCAGCAGCCAAACGCCGGACGTCTTCTCTGGAAACACCATATATTTT
TRBD1	TRBV6-1	few	TRBJ1-3	CASRNAGTVLSGNTIYF	TGTGCCAGCAGAAACGCGGGGACAGTACTCTCTGGAAACACCATATATTTT
NA	TRBV13	many	TRBJ1-2	CASSLVQEWGGYTF	TGTGCCAGCAGCTTAGTTCAGGAGTGGGGTGGCTACACCTTC
TRBD1	TRBV18	many	TRBJ1-2	CASSPRDSDRYGYTF	TGTGCCAGCTCACCAAGGGACAGTGATCGGTACGGCTACACCTTC
TRBD2	TRBV6-5	NA	TRBJ2-3	CASSSLRTSGSMGTDTQYF	TGTGCCAGCAGTTCCCTTCGGACTAGCGGGAGTATGGGAACAGATACGCAGTATTTT
TRBD1	TRBV12-3/TRBV12-4	many	TRBJ1-5	CASRAGTDGNQPQHF	TGTGCCAGCAGGGCAGGGACAGACGGGAATCAGCCCCAGCATTTT
TRBD1	TRBV6-2/TRBV6-3	many	TRBJ2-1	CASSFDRGLNEQFF	TGTGCCAGCAGTTTCGACAGGGGGCTAAATGAGCAGTTCTTC
TRBD2	TRBV10-1	few	TRBJ2-1	CASSERYSSGGANEQFF	TGCGCCAGCAGTGAACGCTATTCGAGCGGGGGGGCCAATGAGCAGTTCTTC
TRBD2	TRBV20-1	many	TRBJ2-3	CSATPLGGKVTDTQYF	TGCAGTGCTACCCCTCTGGGGGGGAAAGTCACAGATACGCAGTATTTT
NA	TRBV2	few	TRBJ2-5	CASSEYWVGAISETQYF	TGTGCCAGCAGTGAATATTGGGTAGGGGCGATTAGCGAGACCCAGTACTTC
NA	TRBV20-1	many	TRBJ2-2	CSANAGRDTGELFF	TGCAGTGCCAATGCGGGTCGGGACACCGGGGAGCTGTTTTTT
NA	TRBV12-5	many	TRBJ1-4	CASGFQGRKLFF	TGTGCTAGTGGTTTCCAAGGGCGCAAACTGTTTTTT
NA	TRBV28	NA	TRBJ2-1	CASSPALAGSLNEQFF	TGTGCCAGCAGCCCCGCTCTGGCGGGAAGTTTGAATGAGCAGTTCTTC
NA	TRBV2	many	TRBJ1-1	CASSERRHTEAFF	TGTGCCAGCAGTGAAAGGCGGCATACTGAAGCTTTCTTT
NA	TRBV6-1	NA	TRBJ1-1	CASSEGGNAEAFF	TGTGCCAGCAGTGAAGGAGGGAACGCTGAAGCTTTCTTT
TRBD1	TRBV27	many	TRBJ1-2	CASSSTTGEWVYGYTF	TGTGCCAGCAGTTCCACCACAGGGGAGTGGGTCTATGGCTACACCTTC
NA	TRBV14	NA	TRBJ2-5	CASRRRLEETQYF	TGTGCCAGCAGACGGCGGCTGGAAGAGACCCAGTACTTC
NA	TRBV19	many	TRBJ2-2	CASSIGGAGELFF	TGTGCCAGTAGTATAGGAGGGGCCGGGGAGCTGTTTTTT
NA	TRBV6-2/TRBV6-3	many	TRBJ2-3	CASRDDQATDTQYF	TGTGCCAGCAGAGACGACCAGGCTACAGATACGCAGTATTTT
TRBD2	TRBV15	NA	TRBJ2-1	CATSRDKWRGVSYNEQFF	TGTGCCACCAGCAGAGATAAGTGGCGGGGGGTATCCTACAATGAGCAGTTCTTC